This TCR beta chain derives from a study of beta chain features in type 1 diabetes. On the study more broadly: Approximately 100 million sorted cells were examined across all samples. Notes on the study in general: Shorter templates might be favored by PCR, equally in patients and controls. TCRB CDR3 length was moderately but significantly reduced in all four CD4+ subsets of Type 1 diabetes patients. These data did not resolve whether HLA type affects TCRB rearrangement.

This clone has a handful of counts. The antigen remains undetermined. It was one heparinised blood draw, averaging around 120 mL, that each donor gave. CDR3 size: 13 residues. Germline trimming cut 7 bases from V and 7 bases from J; bases unmatched to any gene: 4. In germline, CDR1 is MDHEN, CDR2 SYDVKM. Investigators reverse transcribed all isolated RNA, so they sequenced expressed TCRB transcripts. Clones were read by immunoSEQ multiplex PCR, and TCRdb kept only the in-frame ones, dropping some. The sample lists nearly 700,000 clones, roughly an eighth occurring once. Sequenced material: naive CD4+ T cells from blood. This sequence joins TRBV28 and TRBJ1-6; TRBD1 aligns across 7 bases. The TCR was taken from a man between 18 and 35 years old with type 1 diabetes. For the CDR3, the DNA is TGTGCCAGCAAGGCAGGGGGGAATTCACCCCTCCACTTT. Its translation is CASKAGGNSPLHF.